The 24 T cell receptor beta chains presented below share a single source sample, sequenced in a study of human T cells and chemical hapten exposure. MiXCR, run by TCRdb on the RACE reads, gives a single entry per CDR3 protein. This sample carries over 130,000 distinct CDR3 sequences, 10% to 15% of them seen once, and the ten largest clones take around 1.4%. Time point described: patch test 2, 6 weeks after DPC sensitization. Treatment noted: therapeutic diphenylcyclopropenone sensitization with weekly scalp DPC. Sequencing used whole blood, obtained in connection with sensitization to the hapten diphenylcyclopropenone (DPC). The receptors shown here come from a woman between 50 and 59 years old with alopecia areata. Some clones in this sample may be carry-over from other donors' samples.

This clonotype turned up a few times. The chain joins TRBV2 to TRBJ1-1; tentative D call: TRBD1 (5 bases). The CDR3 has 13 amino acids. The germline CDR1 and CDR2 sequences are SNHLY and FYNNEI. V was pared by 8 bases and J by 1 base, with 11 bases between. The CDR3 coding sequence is TGTGCCAGCGGGCGCAGGGAGAACACTGAAGCTTTCTTT. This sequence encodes CASGRRENTEAFF.

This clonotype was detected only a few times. The CDR3 coding sequence is TGCAGTGCTAGGGGACAGGGAATTGTTACGCAGTATTTT. It encodes CSARGQGIVTQYF. The chain recombines TRBV20-1 with TRBJ2-3; 9 bases align to TRBD1. J was trimmed by 8 bases and V by 3 bases; bases with no gene match: 6. CDR1 DFQATT and CDR2 SNEGSKA come from the germline V gene (reference sequence). The CDR3 loop spans 13 amino acids.

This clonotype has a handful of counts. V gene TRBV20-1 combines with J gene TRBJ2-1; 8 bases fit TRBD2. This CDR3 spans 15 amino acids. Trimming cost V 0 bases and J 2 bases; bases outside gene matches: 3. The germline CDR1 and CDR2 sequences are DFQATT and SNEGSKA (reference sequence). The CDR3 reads CSAREPGLAYNEQFF. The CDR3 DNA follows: TGCAGTGCTAGAGAGCCGGGACTAGCCTACAATGAGCAGTTCTTC.

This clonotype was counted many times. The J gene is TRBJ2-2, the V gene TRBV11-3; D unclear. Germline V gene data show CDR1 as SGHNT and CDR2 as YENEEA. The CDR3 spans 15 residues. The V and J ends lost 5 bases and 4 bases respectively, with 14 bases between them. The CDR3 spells CASSLISAVTGELFF. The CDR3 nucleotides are TGTGCCAGCAGCCTTATCTCGGCGGTCACCGGGGAGCTGTTTTTT. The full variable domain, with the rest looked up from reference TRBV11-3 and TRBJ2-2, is EAGVVQSPRYKIIEKKQPVAFWCNPISGHNTLYWYLQNLGQGPELLIRYENEEAVDDSQLPKDRFSAERLKGVDSTLKIQPAELGDSAVYLCASSLISAVTGELFFGEGSRLTVL.

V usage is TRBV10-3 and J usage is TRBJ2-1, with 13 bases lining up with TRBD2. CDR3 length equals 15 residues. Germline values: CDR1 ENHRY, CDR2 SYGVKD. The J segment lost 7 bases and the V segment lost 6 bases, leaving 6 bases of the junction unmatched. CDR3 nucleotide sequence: TGTGCCATCAGCCAACTAGCGGGAGGGCAAAATGAGCAGTTCTTC. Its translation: CAISQLAGGQNEQFF.

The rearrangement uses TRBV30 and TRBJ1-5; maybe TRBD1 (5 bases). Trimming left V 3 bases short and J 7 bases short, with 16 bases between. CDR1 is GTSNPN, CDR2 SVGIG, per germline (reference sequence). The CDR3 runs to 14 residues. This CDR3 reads CAWRGGQGGQPQHF. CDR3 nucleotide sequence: TGTGCCTGGAGAGGCGGGCAGGGAGGGCAGCCCCAGCATTTT.

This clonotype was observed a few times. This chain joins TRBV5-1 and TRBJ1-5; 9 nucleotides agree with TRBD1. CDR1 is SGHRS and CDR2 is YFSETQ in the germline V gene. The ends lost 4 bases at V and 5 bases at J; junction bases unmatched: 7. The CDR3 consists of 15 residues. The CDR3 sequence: CASSNTGGPDQPQHF. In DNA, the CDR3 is TGCGCCAGCAGCAATACAGGGGGCCCGGATCAGCCCCAGCATTTT.

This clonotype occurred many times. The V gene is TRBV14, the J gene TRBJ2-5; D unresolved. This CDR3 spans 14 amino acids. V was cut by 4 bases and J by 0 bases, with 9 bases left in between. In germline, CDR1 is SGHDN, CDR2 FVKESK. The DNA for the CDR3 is TGTGCCAGCAGCCCCTGGACGGACCAAGAGACCCAGTACTTC. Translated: CASSPWTDQETQYF.

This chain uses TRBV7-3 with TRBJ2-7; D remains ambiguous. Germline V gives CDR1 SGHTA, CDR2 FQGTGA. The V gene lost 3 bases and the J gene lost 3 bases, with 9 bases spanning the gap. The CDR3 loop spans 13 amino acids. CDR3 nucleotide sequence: TGTGCCAGCAGCTTGACGCCGAACTACGAGCAGTACTTC. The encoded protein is CASSLTPNYEQYF.

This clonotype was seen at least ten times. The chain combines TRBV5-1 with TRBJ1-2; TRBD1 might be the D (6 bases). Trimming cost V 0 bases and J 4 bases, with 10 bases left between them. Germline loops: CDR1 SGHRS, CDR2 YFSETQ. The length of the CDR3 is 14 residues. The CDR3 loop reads CASSLVPGAYGYTF. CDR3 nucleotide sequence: TGCGCCAGCAGCTTGGTTCCAGGGGCCTATGGCTACACCTTC. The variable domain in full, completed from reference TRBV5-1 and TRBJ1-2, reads KAGVTQTPRYLIKTRGQQVTLSCSPISGHRSVSWYQQTPGQGLQFLFEYFSETQRNKGNFPGRFSGRQFSNSRSEMNVSTLELGDSALYLCASSLVPGAYGYTFGSGTRLTVV.

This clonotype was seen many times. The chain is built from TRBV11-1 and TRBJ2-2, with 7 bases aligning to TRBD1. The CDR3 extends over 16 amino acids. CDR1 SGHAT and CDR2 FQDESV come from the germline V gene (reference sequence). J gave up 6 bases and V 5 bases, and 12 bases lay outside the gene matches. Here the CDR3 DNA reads TGTGCCAGCAGCCGAAGATCGGACAGGCTCGCCGGGGAGCTGTTTTTT. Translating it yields CASSRRSDRLAGELFF.

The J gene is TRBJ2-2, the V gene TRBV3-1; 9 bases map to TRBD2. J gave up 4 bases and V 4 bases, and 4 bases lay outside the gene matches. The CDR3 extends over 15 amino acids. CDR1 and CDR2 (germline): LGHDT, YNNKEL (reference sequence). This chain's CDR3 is CASSLAGARTGELFF. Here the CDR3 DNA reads TGTGCCAGCAGCCTAGCGGGAGCGCGCACCGGGGAGCTGTTTTTT.

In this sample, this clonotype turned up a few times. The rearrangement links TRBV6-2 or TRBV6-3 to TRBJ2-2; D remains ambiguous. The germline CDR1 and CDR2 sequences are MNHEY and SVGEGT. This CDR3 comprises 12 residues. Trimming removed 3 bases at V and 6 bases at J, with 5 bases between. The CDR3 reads CASSYKAGELFF. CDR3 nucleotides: TGTGCCAGCAGTTATAAGGCCGGGGAGCTGTTTTTT.

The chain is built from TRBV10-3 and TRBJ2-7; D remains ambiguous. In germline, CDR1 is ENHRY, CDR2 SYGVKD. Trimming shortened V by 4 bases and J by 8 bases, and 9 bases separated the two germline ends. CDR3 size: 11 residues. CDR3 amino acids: CAISVSLKQYF. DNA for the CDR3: TGTGCCATCAGTGTTTCCTTGAAGCAGTACTTC.

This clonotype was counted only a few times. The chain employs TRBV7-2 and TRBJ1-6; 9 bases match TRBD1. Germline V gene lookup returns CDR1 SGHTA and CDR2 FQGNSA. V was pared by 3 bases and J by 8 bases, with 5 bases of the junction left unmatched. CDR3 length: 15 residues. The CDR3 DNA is TGTGCCAGCAGCTTGCCGGGACAGGGTTATTCACCCCTCCACTTT. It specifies CASSLPGQGYSPLHF.

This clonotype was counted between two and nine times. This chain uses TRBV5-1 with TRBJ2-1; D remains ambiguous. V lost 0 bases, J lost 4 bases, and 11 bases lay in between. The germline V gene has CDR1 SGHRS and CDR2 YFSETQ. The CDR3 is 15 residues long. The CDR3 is CASSLGGIMYNEQFF. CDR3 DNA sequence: TGCGCCAGCAGCTTGGGTGGGATTATGTACAATGAGCAGTTCTTC.

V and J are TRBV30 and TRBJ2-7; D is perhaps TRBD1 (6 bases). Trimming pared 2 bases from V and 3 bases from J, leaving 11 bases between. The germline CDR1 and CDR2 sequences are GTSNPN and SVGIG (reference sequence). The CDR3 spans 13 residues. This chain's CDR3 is CAWSNGGIYEQYF. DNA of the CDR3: TGTGCCTGGAGTAATGGGGGCATCTACGAGCAGTACTTC.

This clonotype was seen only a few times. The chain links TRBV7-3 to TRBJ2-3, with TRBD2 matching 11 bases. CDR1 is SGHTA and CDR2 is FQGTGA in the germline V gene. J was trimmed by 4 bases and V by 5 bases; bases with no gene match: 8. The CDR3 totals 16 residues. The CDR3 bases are TGTGCCAGCAGCCCCCTTAGCGGGAGGGAGTCAGATACGCAGTATTTT. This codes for CASSPLSGRESDTQYF.

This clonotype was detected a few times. CDR3 protein: CSARKGESPQYF. CDR3 DNA sequence: TGCAGTGCTAGGAAGGGAGAGTCGCCGCAGTACTTC. The chain uses TRBV20-1 and TRBJ2-7, with D possibly TRBD2 on 5 matching bases. The CDR3 extends over 12 amino acids. From germline, CDR1 is DFQATT and CDR2 SNEGSKA (reference sequence). Trimming cost V 3 bases and J 9 bases, with 15 bases left between them.

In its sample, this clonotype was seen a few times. CDR3 DNA: TGTGCCATCAGTGGGGACAGGCTGCCCTACGAGCAGTACTTC. This gives the protein CAISGDRLPYEQYF. The genes are TRBV10-3 and TRBJ2-7; 8 bases fit TRBD1. The V gene end was trimmed by 4 bases and the J gene end by 2 bases; junction bases not matched to a gene: 4. Germline V lookup: CDR1 ENHRY, CDR2 SYGVKD. This CDR3 contains 14 residues.

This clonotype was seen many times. CDR3 nucleotide sequence: TGCAGTGCTGTGACAGGTCCATATCAGCCCCAGCATTTT. Translated, it gives CSAVTGPYQPQHF. The chain links TRBV20-1 to TRBJ1-5; D might be TRBD1 (6 bases). Germline lookup yields CDR1 DFQATT and CDR2 SNEGSKA (reference sequence). The CDR3 is 13 amino acids. Trimming pared 5 bases from V and 5 bases from J, leaving 13 bases between.

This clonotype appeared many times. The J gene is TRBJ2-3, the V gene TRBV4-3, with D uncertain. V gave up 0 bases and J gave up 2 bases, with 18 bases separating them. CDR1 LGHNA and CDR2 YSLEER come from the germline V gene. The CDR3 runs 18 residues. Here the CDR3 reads CASSQEGGSAYPTDTQYF. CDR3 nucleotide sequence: TGCGCCAGCAGCCAAGAGGGTGGTTCCGCATACCCCACAGATACGCAGTATTTT.

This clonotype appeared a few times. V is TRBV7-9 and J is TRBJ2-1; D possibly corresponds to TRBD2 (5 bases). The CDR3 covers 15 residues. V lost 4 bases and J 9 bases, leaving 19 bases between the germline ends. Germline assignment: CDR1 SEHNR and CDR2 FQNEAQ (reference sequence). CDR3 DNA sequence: TGTGCCAGCAGCTCCCTCCTAAAGGGAGTGGTTGAGCAGTTCTTC. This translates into CASSSLLKGVVEQFF. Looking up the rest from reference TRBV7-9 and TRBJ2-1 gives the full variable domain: DTGVSQNPRHKITKRGQNVTFRCDPISEHNRLYWYRQTLGQGPEFLTYFQNEAQLEKSRLLSDRFSAERPKGSFSTLEIQRTEQGDSAMYLCASSSLLKGVVEQFFGPGTRLTVL.

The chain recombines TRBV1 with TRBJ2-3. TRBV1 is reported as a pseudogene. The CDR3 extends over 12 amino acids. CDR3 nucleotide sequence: TGCACCAGCAGCCAAGTCGGGGTTACGCAGTATTTT. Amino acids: CTSSQVGVTQYF.